These 21 T cell receptor beta chains were sequenced from one sample in a study of blood T cell repertoires in COVID-19. Here immunoSEQ multiplex PCR was the method, and the copy in TCRdb shows in-frame clones only, minus some. The table has about 140,000 clones, around 78% seen once. Material: peripheral blood. The receptors were sampled from a woman aged 80 or over with active or convalescent COVID-19.

V usage is TRBV21-1 and J usage is TRBJ1-5. TRBV21-1 is a pseudogene locus. This CDR3 has 16 residues. CDR3 coding DNA: TGTGCCAGCAGCTGCTTGGCCCGGGGTAATGATCAGCCCCAGCATTTT. It codes for CASSCLARGNDQPQHF.

The chain recombines TRBV6-5 with TRBJ1-2; the match to TRBD1 covers 7 bases. In germline, CDR1 is MNHEY, CDR2 SVGAGI. The CDR3 loop spans 14 amino acids. Trimming removed 6 bases from V and 5 bases from J; junction bases left unmatched: 9. This CDR3 reads CASSVGTATYGYTF. The DNA of the CDR3 is TGTGCCAGCAGCGTGGGGACAGCAACATATGGCTACACCTTC.

V is TRBV4-2 and J is TRBJ2-5; 8 bases are a match to TRBD1. Germline assignment: CDR1 LGHNA and CDR2 YNFKEQ. J was trimmed by 1 base and V by 0 bases; bases with no gene match: 7. The CDR3 loop spans 17 amino acids. CDR3: CASSQDLPGGPQETQYF. CDR3 DNA sequence: TGTGCCAGCAGCCAAGATTTGCCAGGGGGCCCCCAAGAGACCCAGTACTTC.

This chain connects TRBV6-5 to TRBJ1-3; TRBD1 agrees at 7 bases. This CDR3 region has 14 residues. CDR1 is MNHEY, CDR2 SVGAGI, per germline. V shed 8 bases and J 0 bases; nucleotides not matched to a gene: 4. The chain's CDR3 is CASRDSTSGNTIYF. CDR3 sequence (DNA): TGTGCCAGCCGGGACAGCACCTCTGGAAACACCATATATTTT.

The genes are TRBV2 and TRBJ1-1; D possibly corresponds to TRBD1 (6 bases). The ends were cut back, 3 bases at V and 5 bases at J, with 13 bases in the middle. The CDR3 is 14 residues long. CDR1 and CDR2 from the germline V gene are SNHLY and FYNNEI. Written as DNA, the CDR3 is TGTGCCAGCAGTGAGAAAAGGCAGGGGACTGAAGCTTTCTTT. It specifies CASSEKRQGTEAFF.

The chain employs TRBV15 and TRBJ2-6; TRBD1 is a possible D gene (5 bases). Trimming took 4 bases from V and 2 from J, leaving 9 bases between them. This CDR3 contains 15 residues. Germline values: CDR1 LNHNV, CDR2 YYDKDF (reference sequence). CDR3 sequence reads: CATSTTGTGANVLTF. As DNA, the CDR3 is TGTGCCACCAGCACCACAGGAACTGGGGCCAACGTCCTGACTTTC.

V and J are TRBV15 and TRBJ2-5; D uncertain. Germline CDR1 reads LNHNV; CDR2 reads YYDKDF (reference sequence). The CDR3 runs to 16 residues. The V gene lost 0 bases and the J gene lost 2 bases, with 13 bases spanning the gap. CDR3 sequence: CATSRDAFALQETQYF. The CDR3 DNA reads as TGTGCCACCAGCAGAGATGCGTTTGCTCTTCAAGAGACCCAGTACTTC.

The chain is built from TRBV7-6 and TRBJ2-5; D is ambiguous. The ends were cut back, 1 base at V and 2 bases at J, with 11 bases in the middle. The length of the CDR3 is 15 residues. The germline CDR1 and CDR2 sequences are SGHVS and FNYEAQ. CDR3: CASSLVPTLQETQYF. CDR3 coding DNA: TGTGCCAGCAGCTTAGTTCCGACACTGCAAGAGACCCAGTACTTC.

Of note for this clone: A read error may account for a junction end that differs from germline. V is TRBV15 and J is TRBJ1-4, with TRBD1 matching 10 bases. CDR1 and CDR2 (germline): LNHNV, YYDKDF (reference sequence). The CDR3 sequence is 19 residues long. The chain's CDR3 is CATRRAPGTGDIRNEKLFF. CDR3 bases: TGTGCCACCAGAAGAGCTCCCGGGACAGGGGATATACGTAATGAAAAACTGTTTTTT.

The genes are TRBV5-1 and TRBJ1-3, with D possibly TRBD1 on 6 matching bases. The germline V gene encodes CDR1 SGHRS and CDR2 YFSETQ. The CDR3 is 14 residues long. V was trimmed by 5 bases and J by 0 bases, leaving 9 bases between them. CDR3 in DNA: TGCGCCAGCAGGCCACAGGGCTCTGGAAACACCATATATTTT. Translation: CASRPQGSGNTIYF.

The CDR3 DNA reads TGTGCCAGCAGCCAAGACCCCTGGACAGGGGGCAATCAGCCCCAGCATTTT. Amino acid sequence: CASSQDPWTGGNQPQHF. The chain combines TRBV4-2 with TRBJ1-5; 9 positions agree with TRBD1. V lost 0 bases and J lost 2; bases outside the gene matches: 5. The CDR3 extends over 17 amino acids. The germline V gene encodes CDR1 LGHNA and CDR2 YNFKEQ.

The chain joins TRBV12-3 or TRBV12-4 to TRBJ1-3, with TRBD1 matching over 7 bases. With 6 bases clipped from V and 8 bases from J, the junction kept 7 bases outside the gene matches. The CDR3 is made up of 13 amino acids. CDR3 DNA sequence: TGTGCCAGCAGCTCTGGACAGGAAGACACCATATATTTT. Residues: CASSSGQEDTIYF.

The genes are TRBV19 and TRBJ1-3, with D hard to call. CDR1 is LNHDA and CDR2 is SQIVND in the germline V gene (reference sequence). V was shortened by 4 bases and J by 1 base, with 11 bases between the two germline ends. The CDR3 is 15 amino acids. The CDR3 loop reads CASSTSGMSGNTIYF. In DNA, the CDR3 is TGTGCCAGTAGTACCTCAGGAATGTCTGGAAACACCATATATTTT.

J is TRBJ1-2 and V is TRBV18, with 8 bases aligning to TRBD1. Germline CDR1 reads KGHSH; CDR2 reads LQKENI. After removal of 2 bases from V and 4 bases from J, the junction contained 6 bases not matched to a gene. This CDR3 comprises 15 residues. This CDR3 reads CASSPDLGTGYGYTF. The DNA for the CDR3 is TGTGCCAGCTCACCAGACCTTGGGACAGGCTATGGCTACACCTTC.

This chain links TRBV27 with TRBJ1-4, with D possibly being TRBD1 (5 bases). From germline, CDR1 is MNHEY and CDR2 SMNVEV (reference sequence). Trimming removed 5 bases from V and 8 bases from J, with 15 bases in between. This CDR3 contains 14 residues. CDR3: CASSGAGYNEKLFF. As DNA, the CDR3 is TGTGCCAGCAGTGGGGCCGGGTATAACGAAAAACTGTTTTTT.

This chain connects TRBV19 to TRBJ2-4; perhaps TRBD2 as D (6 bases). CDR1 LNHDA and CDR2 SQIVND come from the germline V gene (reference sequence). Trimming stripped 0 bases from V and 2 bases from J, with 14 bases between. There are 17 residues in the CDR3. CDR3 bases: TGTGCCAGTAGTATAGACGCCCCCCGGACTACCAAAAACATTCAGTACTTC. This encodes CASSIDAPRTTKNIQYF.

This chain connects TRBV6-5 to TRBJ1-3; D is unresolved. Germline CDR1 is MNHEY and CDR2 is SVGAGI. This CDR3 contains 16 residues. Trimming pared 0 bases from V and 2 bases from J, leaving 11 bases between. CDR3 sequence reads: CASSYSGLFAGNTIYF. CDR3 nucleotide sequence: TGTGCCAGCAGTTACTCCGGGTTATTTGCTGGAAACACCATATATTTT.

CDR3 coding DNA: TGTGCCAGCAGCTTGGGGCCCGGGGGAGAGGGTGAAAAACTGTTTTTT. Translating it yields CASSLGPGGEGEKLFF. This chain links TRBV7-8 with TRBJ1-4; tentative D call: TRBD1 (5 bases). CDR3 length equals 16 residues. The V end was cut by 3 bases, the J end by 7 bases, with 18 bases between. Per the germline V gene, CDR1 is SGHVS and CDR2 is FQNEAQ.

The chain combines TRBV9 with TRBJ2-7; maybe TRBD1 (5 bases). Germline CDR1 and CDR2: SGDLS and YYNGEE. The CDR3 covers 14 residues. Trimming cost V 0 bases and J 5 bases, with 12 bases left between them. The CDR3 protein is CASSVGQGTHEQYF. DNA of the CDR3: TGTGCCAGCAGCGTAGGCCAGGGCACCCACGAGCAGTACTTC.

This clone was recorded at least ten times. The J gene is TRBJ1-1, the V gene TRBV27, with D uncertain. This CDR3 comprises 15 residues. From germline, CDR1 is MNHEY and CDR2 SMNVEV (reference sequence). V was shortened by 7 bases and J by 0 bases, with 15 bases between the two germline ends. CDR3: CASNERGVMNTEAFF. The CDR3 nucleotides are TGTGCCAGCAATGAACGAGGAGTGATGAACACTGAAGCTTTCTTT.

The V call is TRBV19, the J call TRBJ1-5; TRBD1 agrees at 7 bases. The CDR3 consists of 14 residues. Germline-derived CDR1 and CDR2 are LNHDA and SQIVND (reference sequence). The V gene end was trimmed by 8 bases and the J gene end by 4 bases; junction bases not matched to a gene: 8. This chain's CDR3 is CASPTGMRNQPQHF. The CDR3 DNA follows: TGTGCCAGTCCGACAGGGATGAGGAATCAGCCCCAGCATTTT.